Each of the 22 T cell receptor beta chains below was sequenced from the same sample in a study of spatial heterogeneity in lung cancer. Broader study findings: Tumoral mutation counts were tracked by counts of expanded intratumoral alpha and beta TCRs.

TCRdb re-derived calls from the 5' RACE reads in MiXCR, one entry per CDR3 protein. The sample consists of around 2,200 distinct CDR3 sequences, 0.85% to 1.4% of them appearing once. These receptors lack a known antigen. Time point described: sample taken at primary tumor resection. The sample consisted of lung tumor tissue, taken at surgery. The source is a male donor with early-stage non-small cell lung cancer.

By sample fraction, this clonotype is medium-sized. CDR3 DNA sequence: TGCAGCGTGCTGGGTAACACTGAAGCTTTCTTT. Its protein product is CSVLGNTEAFF. The chain has TRBV29-1 and TRBJ1-1; D gene ambiguous. The CDR3 is 11 residues long. Germline CDR1 reads SQVTM; CDR2 reads ANQGSEA. V was pared by 6 bases and J by 2 bases, with 7 bases between.

In its sample, this clonotype ranks as medium-sized. J is TRBJ1-5 and V is TRBV4-2; D call uncertain. V lost 0 bases and J lost 2, with 8 bases in between. There are 15 residues in the CDR3. Germline V gene sequence: CDR1 LGHNA, CDR2 YNFKEQ. Here the CDR3 DNA reads TGTGCCAGCAGCCAAGACGGAGGAGGCAATCAGCCCCAGCATTTT. Protein sequence: CASSQDGGGNQPQHF.

By share, this clonotype counts as medium-sized. The chain couples TRBV27 to TRBJ2-5, with 7 bases aligning to TRBD1. The CDR3 length is 18 residues. Germline V gene sequence: CDR1 MNHEY, CDR2 SMNVEV (reference sequence). Germline trimming cut 4 bases from V and 3 bases from J; bases unmatched to any gene: 17. CDR3 DNA sequence: TGTGCCAGCAGTTCATTAAGCATCGCATCCGACAGGGAAGAGACCCAGTACTTC. Its translation is CASSSLSIASDREETQYF.

By frequency in the sample, this clonotype is medium-sized. The V and J genes are TRBV30 and TRBJ2-7; either TRBD1 or TRBD2 may supply D (5 bases each). Germline lookup yields CDR1 GTSNPN and CDR2 SVGIG (reference sequence). The CDR3 is 14 amino acids. Deletions cut 4 bases from V and 2 bases from J, with 15 bases between. The CDR3 reads CAWNRYGTTYEQYF. The CDR3, as DNA: TGTGCCTGGAACCGTTACGGGACCACCTACGAGCAGTACTTC.

There are many counts of this clonotype. This may be a read error: a much more frequent sequence differs by one nucleotide. The chain uses TRBV5-1 and TRBJ2-3; maybe TRBD2 (6 bases). The CDR3 runs to 11 residues. Germline CDR1 and CDR2: SGHRS and YFSETQ. V lost 3 bases, J lost 9 bases, and 8 bases lay in between. CDR3 DNA sequence: TGCGCCAGCAGCTGGGGGGTGACGCAGTATTTT. Protein product: CASSWGVTQYF.

This clonotype is categorized as medium-sized. The chain is built from TRBV3-1 and TRBJ2-7; TRBD1 agrees at 7 bases. CDR1 is LGHDT and CDR2 is YNNKEL in the germline V gene (reference sequence). With 5 bases clipped from V and 5 bases from J, the junction kept 6 bases outside the gene matches. The CDR3 runs to 13 residues. The DNA for the CDR3 is TGTGCCAGCAGCAACAGGGGAAGCCACGAGCAGTACTTC. It yields the protein CASSNRGSHEQYF.

By share of the sample, this clonotype is medium-sized (0.01 to 0.1%). The junction shows a germline mismatch at one end, possibly a read error. V usage is TRBV6-1 and J usage is TRBJ1-5; D may be TRBD1 (5 bases). This CDR3 region has 14 residues. The V gene's germline CDR1 is MNHNS and CDR2 SASEGT. The CDR3 is CASREGVQDQPQHF. The CDR3 coding sequence is TGTGCCAGCAGAGAAGGGGTTCAGGATCAGCCCCAGCATTTT.

This clonotype was detected ten times or more. CDR3 residues: CASSGLAGTGGSTDTQYF. For the CDR3, the DNA is TGCGCCAGCAGTGGCCTGGCCGGGACAGGGGGAAGCACAGATACGCAGTATTTT. The chain carries TRBV10-1 and TRBJ2-3, with TRBD1 identical over 11 bases. The germline gives CDR1 WNHNN, CDR2 SYGVQD (reference sequence). Unmatched junction bases numbered 9, after V lost 4 bases and J lost 0 bases. The CDR3 has 18 amino acids.

The table lists this clonotype with many counts. The rearrangement uses TRBV5-1 and TRBJ2-3; D is tentatively TRBD1 or TRBD2 (5 bases each). The CDR3 loop spans 15 amino acids. CDR1 is SGHRS and CDR2 is YFSETQ in the germline V gene. Trimming stripped 1 base from V and 0 bases from J, with 9 bases between. The CDR3, as DNA: TGCGCCAGCAGCTTGAGGGGAGATAGCACAGATACGCAGTATTTT. Translating gives CASSLRGDSTDTQYF.

There are many counts of this clonotype. The J gene is TRBJ1-1, the V gene TRBV20-1, with TRBD1 matching over 7 bases. CDR1 and CDR2 from the germline V gene are DFQATT and SNEGSKA (reference sequence). The CDR3 sequence is 22 residues long. Losses at the gene ends were 6 bases for V and 0 bases for J; bases not matched to a gene: 31. The CDR3 DNA is TGCAGTGCGCGGGGTATAGCCCACAGGGGACCCCTAGACCCTTCCTTGAACACTGAAGCTTTCTTT. This gives the protein CSARGIAHRGPLDPSLNTEAFF.

This clonotype is judged large (0.1 to 1%). Here the CDR3 DNA reads TGTGCCAGCAGCTCTGGATCCCTCAATGAGCAGTTCTTC. It codes for CASSSGSLNEQFF. This chain links TRBV11-2 with TRBJ2-1; no clear D. V lost 4 bases and J lost 6, with 10 bases in between. This CDR3 is built from 13 residues. Germline lookup yields CDR1 SGHAT and CDR2 FQNNGV.

This clonotype was detected ten times or more. This CDR3 reads CASSPERGKADTQYF. The CDR3 nucleotides read TGTGCCAGCTCACCAGAGAGGGGAAAGGCAGATACGCAGTATTTT. The chain couples TRBV18 to TRBJ2-3, with D perhaps being TRBD1 or TRBD2 (5 bases each). From germline, CDR1 is KGHSH and CDR2 LQKENI. CDR3 length: 15 residues. Between the trimmed V and J ends, which lost 2 bases and 4 bases, there was a span of 13 bases. Full variable domain (missing parts from reference TRBV18 and TRBJ2-3): NAGVMQNPRHLVRRRGQEARLRCSPMKGHSHVYWYRQLPEEGLKFMVYLQKENIIDESGMPKERFSAEFPKEGPSILRIQQVVRGDSAAYFCASSPERGKADTQYFGPGTRLTVL.

This clonotype is categorized as medium-sized (0.01 to 0.1%). The gene calls are TRBV4-1 and TRBJ2-3, with 8 positions matching TRBD2. V gave up 1 base and J gave up 3 bases; unmatched junction bases: 6. This CDR3 region has 16 residues. The germline CDR1 and CDR2 sequences are MGHRA and YSYEKL. In DNA form, the CDR3 reads TGCGCCAGCAGCCAAGCTGTCGGGGGGGTGACAGATACGCAGTATTTT. As protein: CASSQAVGGVTDTQYF.

This clonotype appeared many times. This sequence joins TRBV11-2 and TRBJ1-1, with 8 positions matching TRBD1. The CDR3 contains 14 residues. The V segment lost 3 bases and the J segment 5 bases; nucleotides outside the gene matches: 5. Germline CDR1 SGHAT, CDR2 FQNNGV. The CDR3 DNA sequence: TGTGCCAGCAGCTTCAACAGGGGGGGAACTGAAGCTTTCTTT. This encodes CASSFNRGGTEAFF.

In its sample, this clonotype is large. The rearrangement joins TRBV2 to TRBJ2-1, with D perhaps TRBD1 (6 bases). The germline V gene has CDR1 SNHLY and CDR2 FYNNEI. CDR3 length: 13 amino acids. V gave up 5 bases and J gave up 5 bases, with 10 bases separating them. The CDR3 nucleotides are TGTGCCAGCAGTCGGGACATCGACAATGAGCAGTTCTTC. Residues: CASSRDIDNEQFF.

In this sample, this clonotype is large. CDR3 sequence: CASSLEAGGPDTQYF. The DNA for the CDR3 is TGTGCCAGCAGCTTAGAAGCGGGGGGGCCAGATACGCAGTATTTT. This rearrangement joins TRBV7-8 to TRBJ2-3; TRBD2 aligns across 10 bases. J gave up 4 bases and V 1 base, and 2 bases lay outside the gene matches. Germline V gene sequence: CDR1 SGHVS, CDR2 FQNEAQ. The CDR3 is 15 amino acids.

This clonotype is classed as medium-sized. The V and J genes are TRBV7-6 and TRBJ1-1, with no clear D. The CDR3 totals 16 residues. Deletions cut 5 bases from V and 1 base from J, with 17 bases between. The germline V gene encodes CDR1 SGHVS and CDR2 FNYEAQ. The CDR3 DNA is TGTGCCAGCAGCCCGGCCCCGGGCCGCGCGAACACTGAAGCTTTCTTT. Its protein is CASSPAPGRANTEAFF.

This clonotype rates as medium-sized. The chain links TRBV29-1 to TRBJ2-1, with TRBD2 identical over 9 bases. V lost 7 bases, J lost 5 bases, and 12 bases stayed unmatched. This CDR3 comprises 15 residues. CDR1 is SQVTM, CDR2 ANQGSEA, per germline. CDR3 bases: TGCAGCGCCATGAGACTAGCGGTCCCTAACAATGAGCAGTTCTTC. Translating it yields CSAMRLAVPNNEQFF.

A remark on this clonotype: A much larger clone is a single base away; this may be a read error. This sequence joins TRBV7-2 and TRBJ2-3; D remains ambiguous. The CDR3 loop spans 14 amino acids. Trimming took off 1 base at V and 4 bases at J, with 9 bases between the two ends. CDR1 SGHTA and CDR2 FQGNSA come from the germline V gene. This CDR3 reads CASSLDPCADTQYF. The CDR3 DNA sequence: TGTGCCAGCAGCTTAGACCCCTGTGCAGATACGCAGTATTTT.

This clonotype is termed medium-sized. The chain has TRBV6-1 and TRBJ2-5; TRBD2 matches at 7 bases. Germline loops: CDR1 MNHNS, CDR2 SASEGT. Trimming at V came to 0 bases and at J to 3 bases, leaving 10 bases not matched to a gene. CDR3 length equals 17 residues. CDR3 coding DNA: TGTGCCAGCAGTGAAGCGCTTAGGAGCGGGAAGAAAGAGACCCAGTACTTC. This codes for CASSEALRSGKKETQYF.

Relative to its sample, this clonotype is medium-sized. The chain has TRBV4-2 and TRBJ2-1, with 8 nucleotides matching TRBD1. The CDR3 runs to 16 residues. Germline CDR1 reads LGHNA; CDR2 reads YNFKEQ. V was pared by 1 base and J by 7 bases, with 9 bases of the junction left unmatched. The CDR3, as DNA: TGTGCCAGCAGCCAAGCGGTAGGACAGGGAACTAATGAGCAGTTCTTC. It yields the protein CASSQAVGQGTNEQFF.

By its share, this clonotype is medium-sized. The chain uses TRBV25-1 and TRBJ1-1, with no clear D. The CDR3 loop spans 13 amino acids. Germline V gives CDR1 MGHDK, CDR2 SYGVNS. Trimming removed 8 bases at V and 3 bases at J, with 13 bases between. The CDR3 region has the DNA TGTGCCAGCTCCCCGGGGTACGACACTGAAGCTTTCTTT. Protein product: CASSPGYDTEAFF.